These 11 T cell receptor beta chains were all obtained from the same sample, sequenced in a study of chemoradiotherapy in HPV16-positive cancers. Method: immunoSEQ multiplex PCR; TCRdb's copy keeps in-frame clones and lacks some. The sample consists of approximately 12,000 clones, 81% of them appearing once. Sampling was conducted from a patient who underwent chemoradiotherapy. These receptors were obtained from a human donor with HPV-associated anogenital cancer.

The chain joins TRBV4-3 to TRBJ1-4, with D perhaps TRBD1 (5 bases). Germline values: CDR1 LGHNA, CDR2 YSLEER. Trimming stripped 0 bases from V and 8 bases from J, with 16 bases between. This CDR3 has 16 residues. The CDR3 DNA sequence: TGCGCCAGCAGCCAAGATCTGGGGGTGTCGGGGGAAAAACTGTTTTTT. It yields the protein CASSQDLGVSGEKLFF.

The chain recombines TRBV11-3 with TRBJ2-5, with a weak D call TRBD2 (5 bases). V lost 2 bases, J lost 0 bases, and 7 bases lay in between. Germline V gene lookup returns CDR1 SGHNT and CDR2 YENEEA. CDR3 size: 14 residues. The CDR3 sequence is CASSLNGDQETQYF. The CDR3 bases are TGTGCCAGCAGCTTAAACGGGGACCAAGAGACCCAGTACTTC.

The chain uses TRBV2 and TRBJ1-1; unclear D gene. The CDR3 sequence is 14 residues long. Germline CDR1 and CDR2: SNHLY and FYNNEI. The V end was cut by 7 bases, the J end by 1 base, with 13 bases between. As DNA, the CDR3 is TGTGCCAGCACCCCGAACTGGCGGAACACTGAAGCTTTCTTT. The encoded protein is CASTPNWRNTEAFF.

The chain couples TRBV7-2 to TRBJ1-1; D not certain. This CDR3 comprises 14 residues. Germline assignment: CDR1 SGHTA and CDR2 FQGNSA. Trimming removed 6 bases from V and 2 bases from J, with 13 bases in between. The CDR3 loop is CASSYTALNTEAFF. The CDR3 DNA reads TGTGCCAGCAGTTACACGGCCCTAAACACTGAAGCTTTCTTT.

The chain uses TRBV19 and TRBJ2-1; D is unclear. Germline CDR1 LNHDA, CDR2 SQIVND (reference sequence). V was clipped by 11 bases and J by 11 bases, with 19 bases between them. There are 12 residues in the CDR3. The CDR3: CAAGAPPGKQFF. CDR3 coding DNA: TGTGCCGCTGGAGCTCCTCCTGGAAAGCAGTTCTTC.

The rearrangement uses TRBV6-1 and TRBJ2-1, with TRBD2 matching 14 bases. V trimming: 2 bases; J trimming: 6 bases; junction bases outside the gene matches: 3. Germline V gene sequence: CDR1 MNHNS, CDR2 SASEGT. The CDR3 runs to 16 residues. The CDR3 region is CASSETGTSGGNEQFF. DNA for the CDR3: TGTGCCAGCAGTGAAACCGGGACTAGCGGGGGCAATGAGCAGTTCTTC.

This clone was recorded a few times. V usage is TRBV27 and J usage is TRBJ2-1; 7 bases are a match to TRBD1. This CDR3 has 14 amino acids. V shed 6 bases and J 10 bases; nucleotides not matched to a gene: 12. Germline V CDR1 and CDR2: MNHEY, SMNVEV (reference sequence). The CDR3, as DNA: TGTGCCAGCAGCACCCTGACAGGGTCACCGGAGCAGTTCTTC. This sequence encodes CASSTLTGSPEQFF.

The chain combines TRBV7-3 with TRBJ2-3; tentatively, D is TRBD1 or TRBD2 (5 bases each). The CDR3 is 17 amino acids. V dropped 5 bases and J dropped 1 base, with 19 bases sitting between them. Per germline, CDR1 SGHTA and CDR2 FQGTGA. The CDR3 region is CASSKYGTPGGTDTQYF. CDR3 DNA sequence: TGTGCCAGCAGCAAATACGGGACCCCTGGAGGCACAGATACGCAGTATTTT.

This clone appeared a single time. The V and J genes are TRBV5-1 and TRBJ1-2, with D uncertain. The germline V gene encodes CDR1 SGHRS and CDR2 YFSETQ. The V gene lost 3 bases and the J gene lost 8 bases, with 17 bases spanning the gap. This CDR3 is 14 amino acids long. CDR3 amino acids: CASSSPDSGKGYTF. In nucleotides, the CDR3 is TGCGCCAGCAGCTCGCCGGACTCCGGGAAGGGCTACACCTTC.

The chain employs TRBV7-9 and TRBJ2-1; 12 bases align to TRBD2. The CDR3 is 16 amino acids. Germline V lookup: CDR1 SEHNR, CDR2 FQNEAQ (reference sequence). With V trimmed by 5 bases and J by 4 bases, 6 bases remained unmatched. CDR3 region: CASSGPSGGAYNEQFF. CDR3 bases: TGTGCCAGCAGCGGACCTAGCGGGGGGGCTTACAATGAGCAGTTCTTC.

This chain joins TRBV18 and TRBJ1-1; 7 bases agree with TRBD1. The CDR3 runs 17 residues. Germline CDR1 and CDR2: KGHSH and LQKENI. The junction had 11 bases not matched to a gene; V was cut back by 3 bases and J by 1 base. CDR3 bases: TGTGCCAGCTCACCCCGGGACAGTGAAGTGCCGAACACTGAAGCTTTCTTT. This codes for CASSPRDSEVPNTEAFF.